The clone carrying this T cell receptor beta chain has only a few counts. What it binds is not known. The data were taken from a study of response to subunit inactivated influenza vaccine. A single record per CDR3 protein comes from TCRdb applying MiXCR to the RT-PCR reads. The sample shows under 200,000 distinct CDR3 sequences, about a tenth of them seen only once. Study-level findings and limits: Each seasonal influenza vaccination, the authors suggested, recruits few new T cells.

The receptor's source is a man aged 45-60 years who received an inactivated influenza vaccine. Sequencing was performed on non-naive T cells sorted from PBMCs, taken 40 to 50 days after vaccination.

The CDR3 nucleotides read TGTGCCAGCAGCCCGGGGTGGGCGGCCCAGTACTTC. Protein: CASSPGWAAQYF. The V call is TRBV7-9, the J call TRBJ2-5, with a possible D match to TRBD2 (5 bases). Looked up from germline, CDR1 is SEHNR and CDR2 is FQNEAQ (reference sequence). This CDR3 has 12 residues. V was pared by 5 bases and J by 9 bases, with 13 bases between.